Below, 4 T cell receptor beta chains from the same sample are listed, as sequenced in a study of blood T cell repertoires in COVID-19. Assay used: immunoSEQ multiplex PCR; TCRdb lists only in-frame clones, some missing. Of 55,000 to 80,000 clones in the sample, 80% to 90% were seen once. Source material: peripheral blood. The receptors originated from a man aged 50-60 years with active COVID-19.

The CDR3: CASSPRRTGGYGYTF. CDR3 bases: TGTGCCAGCAGCCCCAGACGGACAGGGGGATATGGCTACACCTTC. The rearrangement links TRBV7-8 to TRBJ1-2, with 10 bases that match TRBD1. Germline loops: CDR1 SGHVS, CDR2 FQNEAQ. This CDR3 is 15 amino acids long. The V and J ends lost 5 bases and 5 bases, in that order; junction bases with no gene match: 8.

The chain uses TRBV6-5 and TRBJ1-1; D is ambiguous. V was clipped by 2 bases and J by 6 bases, with 13 bases between them. Per germline, CDR1 MNHEY and CDR2 SVGAGI. This CDR3 is built from 14 residues. In nucleotides, the CDR3 is TGTGCCAGCAGTTACGGTCGACTACGCGCTGAAGCTTTCTTT. This translates into CASSYGRLRAEAFF.

The rearrangement joins TRBV5-1 to TRBJ1-1; 7 nucleotides line up with TRBD1. Losses at the gene ends were 6 bases for V and 1 base for J; bases not matched to a gene: 6. Looked up from germline, CDR1 is SGHRS and CDR2 is YFSETQ. This CDR3 is 14 amino acids long. CDR3 bases: TGCGCCAGCACGGTACAGGGGACGAACACTGAAGCTTTCTTT. This codes for CASTVQGTNTEAFF.

This chain links TRBV19 with TRBJ2-7; 7 bases agree with TRBD1. The CDR3 contains 13 residues. The ends lost 2 bases at V and 6 bases at J; junction bases unmatched: 4. Germline CDR1 is LNHDA and CDR2 is SQIVND (reference sequence). CDR3 DNA sequence: TGTGCCAGTAGTATATTGACAGGGAGCGAGCAGTACTTC. This encodes CASSILTGSEQYF.